Presented here are 5 T cell receptor beta chains from one specimen sequenced in a study of cytotoxic CD8 clonotypes in ibrutinib-treated CLL. This table comes from immunoSEQ multiplex PCR, and its TCRdb copy is limited to in-frame clones, with some not included. The sample includes around 140,000 clones, 60% to 80% seen only once; the top ten take roughly a quarter. The sequenced sample was PBMCs, obtained after 12 months of ibrutinib treatment. The receptor source for this set is a human donor with chronic lymphocytic leukemia.

The V and J genes are TRBV9 and TRBJ1-1; the D gene is possibly TRBD1 (6 bases). CDR1 and CDR2 (germline): SGDLS, YYNGEE. The CDR3 has 15 amino acids. Trimming removed 2 bases at V and 3 bases at J, with 14 bases between. CDR3 in DNA: TGTGCCAGCAGCGTGACTTTTACAGGGTACACTGAAGCTTTCTTT. This translates into CASSVTFTGYTEAFF.

J is TRBJ1-2 and V is TRBV7-9, with D tentatively TRBD1 (6 bases). Trimming pared 1 base from V and 8 bases from J, leaving 14 bases between. The CDR3 has 14 residues. The V gene's germline CDR1 is SEHNR and CDR2 FQNEAQ (reference sequence). CDR3 sequence: CASSLEAGAGGYTF. The CDR3 coding sequence is TGTGCCAGCAGCTTAGAGGCGGGGGCGGGGGGCTACACCTTC. Complete variable domain (other parts from reference TRBV7-9 and TRBJ1-2): DTGVSQNPRHKITKRGQNVTFRCDPISEHNRLYWYRQTLGQGPEFLTYFQNEAQLEKSRLLSDRFSAERPKGSFSTLEIQRTEQGDSAMYLCASSLEAGAGGYTFGSGTRLTVV.

The chain employs TRBV25-1 and TRBJ1-5; a weak D match, TRBD1 (6 bases). Between the trimmed V and J ends, which lost 4 bases and 6 bases, there was a span of 13 bases. The CDR3 has 14 amino acids. Germline-derived CDR1 and CDR2 are MGHDK and SYGVNS. CDR3 region: CASSGSGGGQPQHF. In nucleotides, the CDR3 is TGTGCCAGCAGTGGGTCGGGGGGCGGTCAGCCCCAGCATTTT.

Many counts were recorded for this clone. J is TRBJ1-5 and V is TRBV2; D ambiguous. Trimming left V 4 bases short and J 9 bases short, with 22 bases between. The CDR3 has 16 residues. The germline V gene has CDR1 SNHLY and CDR2 FYNNEI. CDR3 sequence: CASSGQPGQLNGPQHF. The CDR3 DNA follows: TGTGCCAGCAGTGGGCAACCTGGGCAGCTCAATGGGCCCCAGCATTTT.

CDR3 in amino acids: CASSPLGQGRIQPQHF. CDR3 sequence (DNA): TGCGCCAGCAGCCCCCTCGGACAGGGGCGGATTCAGCCCCAGCATTTT. The J gene is TRBJ1-5, the V gene TRBV4-1; 9 bases line up with TRBD1. From germline, CDR1 is MGHRA and CDR2 YSYEKL. CDR3 size: 16 residues. Trimming took 4 bases from V and 6 from J; bases not matched to a gene: 10.